A single T cell receptor beta chain is shown here with its context. CDR3 length: 17 amino acids. V was trimmed by 0 bases and J by 0 bases, leaving 12 bases between them. Germline-derived CDR1 and CDR2 are MGHRA and YSYEKL. This specimen comes from a study of control samples from healthy donors and cancer patients. Here immunoSEQ multiplex PCR was the method, and the copy in TCRdb shows in-frame clones only, minus some. The table has about 110,000 clones, approximately 91% seen once. The TCR sequence derives from a woman younger than 30 in good health. J is TRBJ1-3 and V is TRBV4-1; D not certain. Input material: blood. DNA of the CDR3: TGCGCCAGCAGCCAAGATGGTCACAGAAGCTCTGGAAACACCATATATTTT. As protein: CASSQDGHRSSGNTIYF.